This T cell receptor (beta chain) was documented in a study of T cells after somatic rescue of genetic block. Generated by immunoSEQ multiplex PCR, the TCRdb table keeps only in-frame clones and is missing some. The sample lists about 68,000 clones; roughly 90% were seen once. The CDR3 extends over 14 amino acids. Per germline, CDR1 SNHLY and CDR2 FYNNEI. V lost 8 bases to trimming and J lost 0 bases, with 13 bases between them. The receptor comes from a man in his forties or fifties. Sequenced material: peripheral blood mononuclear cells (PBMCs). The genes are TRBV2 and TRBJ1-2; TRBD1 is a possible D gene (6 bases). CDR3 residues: CASEGQPTNYGYTF. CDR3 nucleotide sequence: TGTGCCAGCGAAGGACAGCCTACTAACTATGGCTACACCTTC.